These 32 T cell receptor beta chains came from one sample sequenced in a study of blood T cells in healthy people across ages. The use of a sample-barcoded 5' primer and a J-beta primer mix characterized a second PCR of roughly 6 to 11 cycles. One entry per CDR3 protein results from TCRdb running MiXCR on the 5' RACE reads. This table has about 670,000 distinct CDR3 sequences, around 43% appearing once. Sequenced input: blood. These TCRs come from an older man in good health.

Here the CDR3 DNA reads TGTGCCAGCGGCCTCCAGGAAACCAACGTCCTGACTTTC. As protein: CASGLQETNVLTF. The chain recombines TRBV6-1 with TRBJ2-6; D is uncertain. The CDR3 has 13 amino acids. Germline-derived CDR1 and CDR2 are MNHNS and SASEGT. Trimming removed 8 bases from V and 8 bases from J, with 13 bases in between.

The chain carries TRBV15 and TRBJ1-5; TRBD1 aligns across 7 bases. Germline CDR1 LNHNV, CDR2 YYDKDF (reference sequence). The ends lost 5 bases at V and 4 bases at J; junction bases unmatched: 2. The CDR3 spans 13 residues. The CDR3 loop is CATSWDSNQPQHF. CDR3 DNA sequence: TGTGCCACCAGCTGGGACAGTAATCAGCCCCAGCATTTT.

This clonotype was recorded a few times. This chain links TRBV11-3 with TRBJ2-7; D is ambiguous. With 2 bases removed from V and 0 bases from J, the gap between germline ends came to 11 bases. The germline CDR1 and CDR2 sequences are SGHNT and YENEEA. The CDR3 contains 15 residues. The CDR3, as DNA: TGTGCCAGCAGCTTATGGATCATCGGCTCCTACGAGCAGTACTTC. This encodes CASSLWIIGSYEQYF. Full variable domain (remainder filled in from reference TRBV11-3 and TRBJ2-7): EAGVVQSPRYKIIEKKQPVAFWCNPISGHNTLYWYLQNLGQGPELLIRYENEEAVDDSQLPKDRFSAERLKGVDSTLKIQPAELGDSAVYLCASSLWIIGSYEQYFGPGTRLTVT.

This chain uses TRBV13 with TRBJ1-1; maybe TRBD1 (6 bases). This CDR3 is built from 15 residues. The germline V gene encodes CDR1 PRHDT and CDR2 FYEKMQ (reference sequence). V lost 5 bases and J lost 1, with 14 bases in between. Written as DNA, the CDR3 is TGTGCCAGCAGCGCCCGGGACAACTGGAACACTGAAGCTTTCTTT. It yields the protein CASSARDNWNTEAFF.

This clonotype was observed a handful of times. The V and J genes are TRBV11-2 and TRBJ2-4; TRBD1 aligns across 9 bases. V was clipped by 5 bases and J by 8 bases; unmatched bases: 10. Germline-derived CDR1 and CDR2 are SGHAT and FQNNGV. The CDR3 is made up of 15 amino acids. The CDR3 DNA follows: TGTGCCAGCAGCCCGGGACAGGGTTATGGGGACATTCAGTACTTC. Protein sequence: CASSPGQGYGDIQYF.

This clonotype has just a few counts. V gene TRBV3-1 combines with J gene TRBJ1-2; 9 nucleotides match TRBD1. V lost 4 bases and J lost 3; bases outside the gene matches: 6. This CDR3 contains 15 residues. The germline V gene has CDR1 LGHDT and CDR2 YNNKEL (reference sequence). CDR3 sequence (DNA): TGTGCCAGCAGCCCCCGGGACAGGGTTTACTATGGCTACACCTTC. This encodes CASSPRDRVYYGYTF. The whole variable domain, remainder taken from reference TRBV3-1 and TRBJ1-2, is DTAVSQTPKYLVTQMGNDKSIKCEQNLGHDTMYWYKQDSKKFLKIMFSYNNKELIINETVPNRFSPKSPDKAHLNLHINSLELGDSAVYFCASSPRDRVYYGYTFGSGTRLTVV.

The rearrangement links TRBV20-1 to TRBJ2-7; 9 nucleotides line up with TRBD1. The V segment lost 1 base and the J segment 2 bases; nucleotides outside the gene matches: 9. The germline V gene encodes CDR1 DFQATT and CDR2 SNEGSKA (reference sequence). CDR3 length equals 16 residues. DNA for the CDR3: TGCAGTGCTAGAGCCCCGGGGACAGGGATAACCTACGAGCAGTACTTC. Its protein product is CSARAPGTGITYEQYF.

The chain joins TRBV21-1 to TRBJ2-3. TRBV21-1 is tagged as a pseudogene. This CDR3 is built from 13 residues. The CDR3 sequence: CAISESNSPPQYF. The CDR3 DNA follows: TGTGCCATCAGTGAGTCGAACAGCCCACCACAGTATTTT.

V gene TRBV9 combines with J gene TRBJ2-3; perhaps D is TRBD1 or TRBD2 (5 bases each). The V end lost 4 bases, the J end lost 2 bases, and 17 bases lay between the germline ends. The CDR3 contains 16 residues. Germline loops: CDR1 SGDLS, CDR2 YYNGEE. CDR3 in DNA: TGTGCCAGCAGCCCCCGCCTAGAGGGGATCACAGATACGCAGTATTTT. The encoded protein is CASSPRLEGITDTQYF.

The chain links TRBV4-3 to TRBJ1-2; TRBD1 aligns across 8 bases. CDR1 and CDR2 from the germline V gene are LGHNA and YSLEER. The CDR3 spans 15 residues. V dropped 4 bases and J dropped 0; count of bases not matched to a gene: 4. The CDR3 DNA reads as TGCGCCAGCAGCCGCTGGGACAGGCCTAACTATGGCTACACCTTC. Its protein product is CASSRWDRPNYGYTF.

V and J are TRBV7-8 and TRBJ2-5, with 7 bases fitting TRBD1. Germline V gene sequence: CDR1 SGHVS, CDR2 FQNEAQ. V lost 1 base to trimming and J lost 11 bases; unmatched junction nucleotides: 10. This CDR3 comprises 14 residues. The CDR3 here is CASSLDRGWGEQYF. The DNA of the CDR3 is TGTGCCAGCAGCTTAGACAGGGGATGGGGTGAGCAGTACTTC.

V gene TRBV3-1 combines with J gene TRBJ2-1; 15 nucleotides line up with TRBD2. The CDR3 loop spans 16 amino acids. Germline V CDR1 and CDR2: LGHDT, YNNKEL (reference sequence). Germline trimming cut 4 bases from V and 7 bases from J; bases unmatched to any gene: 5. The DNA of the CDR3 is TGTGCCAGCAGCCGGACTAGCGGGGGGGCAAGGAATGAGCAGTTCTTC. Protein product: CASSRTSGGARNEQFF.

The DNA of the CDR3 is TGTGCCAGCTCGCCCCGGGAAGGGCTGACTGAAGCTTTCTTT. Its translation: CASSPREGLTEAFF. The rearrangement uses TRBV18 and TRBJ1-1; unclear D gene. The CDR3 consists of 14 residues. Germline V lookup: CDR1 KGHSH, CDR2 LQKENI. V was clipped by 6 bases and J by 5 bases, with 16 bases between them.

This chain joins TRBV6-5 and TRBJ2-1; the D gene is possibly TRBD1 (6 bases). The CDR3 runs 14 residues. Germline CDR1 and CDR2: MNHEY and SVGAGI. V was cut by 5 bases and J by 5 bases, with 13 bases left in between. CDR3 nucleotide sequence: TGTGCCAGCAGTGCCCGGGACATGAACAATGAGCAGTTCTTC. It is translated as CASSARDMNNEQFF.

A few counts support this clonotype. This chain joins TRBV7-3 and TRBJ2-3; D tentatively fits TRBD1 or TRBD2 (5 bases each). CDR1 and CDR2 from the germline V gene are SGHTA and FQGTGA. The CDR3 is 14 amino acids. V lost 5 bases and J 1 base, leaving 10 bases between the germline ends. The CDR3 DNA reads as TGTGCCAGCAGCGAAGGGACGGGCACAGATACGCAGTATTTT. This encodes CASSEGTGTDTQYF.

The chain links TRBV24-1 to TRBJ2-1, with D perhaps matching TRBD1 or TRBD2 (5 bases each). In germline, CDR1 is KGHDR, CDR2 SFDVKD. Trimming removed 9 bases from V and 2 bases from J, with 16 bases in between. CDR3 length: 15 amino acids. The CDR3 region is CATQMGVRPYNEQFF. CDR3 DNA: TGTGCCACCCAGATGGGGGTCAGGCCCTACAATGAGCAGTTCTTC.

This chain joins TRBV7-9 and TRBJ2-5, with 7 positions matching TRBD2. J was trimmed by 11 bases and V by 5 bases; bases with no gene match: 8. This CDR3 spans 12 amino acids. Per the germline V gene, CDR1 is SEHNR and CDR2 is FQNEAQ (reference sequence). The CDR3 coding sequence is TGTGCCAGCAGCCCCCCGGGGGGAAGGCAGTACTTC. This gives the protein CASSPPGGRQYF.

This chain joins TRBV6-5 and TRBJ2-7, with TRBD2 matching 12 bases. CDR1 is MNHEY, CDR2 SVGAGI, per germline. V was clipped by 6 bases and J by 5 bases; unmatched bases: 17. This CDR3 is built from 18 residues. CDR3 sequence reads: CASRLDRAGLAGSNEQYF. CDR3 sequence (DNA): TGTGCCAGCAGACTCGACCGCGCTGGACTAGCGGGGTCTAACGAGCAGTACTTC.

The rearrangement uses TRBV10-3 and TRBJ2-1; TRBD1 aligns across 10 bases. The V and J ends lost 5 bases and 8 bases, in that order; junction bases with no gene match: 6. This CDR3 is built from 14 residues. CDR1 is ENHRY, CDR2 SYGVKD, per germline. CDR3 coding DNA: TGTGCCATCAGTAGGGACAGGGGTTTTGATGAGCAGTTCTTC. As protein: CAISRDRGFDEQFF.

The V gene is TRBV7-9, the J gene TRBJ1-6; TRBD1 aligns across 7 bases. Germline V gene data show CDR1 as SEHNR and CDR2 as FQNEAQ (reference sequence). The trim removed 6 bases at V and 0 bases at J, leaving 11 bases unmatched. There are 18 residues in the CDR3. The CDR3 protein is CASSSDRDWGSYNSPLHF. CDR3 in DNA: TGTGCCAGCAGTTCAGACAGGGATTGGGGCTCCTATAATTCACCCCTCCACTTT.

There are many counts of this clonotype. The V and J genes are TRBV10-3 and TRBJ2-6; a possible D gene is TRBD2 (6 bases). The CDR3 length is 15 residues. Trimming cost V 6 bases and J 1 base, with 10 bases left between them. CDR1 and CDR2 from the germline V gene are ENHRY and SYGVKD. CDR3 residues: CAIRPRGSGANVLTF. Written as DNA, the CDR3 is TGTGCCATCAGGCCGCGGGGATCTGGGGCCAACGTCCTGACTTTC.

V is TRBV7-2 and J is TRBJ2-7; 8 bases map to TRBD1. In germline, CDR1 is SGHTA, CDR2 FQGNSA. The CDR3 loop spans 16 amino acids. J was trimmed by 7 bases and V by 5 bases; bases with no gene match: 16. The CDR3 DNA sequence: TGTGCCAGCAGCCGTCAGAAGGGACAGGTCTCTGGGGAGCAGTACTTC. Its protein is CASSRQKGQVSGEQYF.

This clonotype has more than one count but fewer than ten. The chain combines TRBV6-6 with TRBJ2-1; a possible D gene is TRBD2 (6 bases). The V and J ends lost 7 bases and 5 bases respectively, with 15 bases between them. The CDR3 has 14 amino acids. CDR1 MNHNY and CDR2 SVGAGI come from the germline V gene (reference sequence). The DNA for the CDR3 is TGTGCCAGCAACCTGTTTAGCGGAAACAATGAGCAGTTCTTC. Translated, it gives CASNLFSGNNEQFF.

To note about this clonotype: A clone one base away is much larger, so this may be a read error. The J gene is TRBJ2-5, the V gene TRBV5-1, with D hard to call. Germline values: CDR1 SGHRS, CDR2 YFSETQ. V was shortened by 3 bases and J by 1 base, with 13 bases between the two germline ends. The CDR3 runs 15 residues. The CDR3 loop is CASSWAFQVQETQYF. The CDR3 DNA sequence: TGCGCCAGCAGCTGGGCATTTCAGGTCCAAGAGACCCAGTACTTC.

This clonotype was detected only once. CDR3 sequence: CAISESGAGGWDTQYF. DNA of the CDR3: TGTGCCATCAGTGAGTCCGGGGCAGGGGGCTGGGATACGCAGTATTTT. The chain links TRBV10-3 to TRBJ2-3; TRBD1 matches at 8 bases. In germline, CDR1 is ENHRY, CDR2 SYGVKD. Germline trimming cut 0 bases from V and 6 bases from J; bases unmatched to any gene: 8. The CDR3 contains 16 residues.

This clonotype was seen repeatedly, ten times or more. The V call is TRBV29-1, the J call TRBJ2-3; 7 bases map to TRBD2. Germline V gene data show CDR1 as SQVTM and CDR2 as ANQGSEA. The CDR3 length is 12 residues. Trimming removed 1 base from V and 8 bases from J; junction bases left unmatched: 3. The CDR3, as DNA: TGCAGCGTTGAAGTAGGCGGGGGTACGCAGTATTTT. Translated, it gives CSVEVGGGTQYF.

This clonotype was observed a few times. The V call is TRBV7-8, the J call TRBJ2-3; the match to TRBD2 covers 10 bases. This CDR3 spans 18 amino acids. V shed 1 base, J shed 2 bases, and the junction held 9 bases outside the gene matches. In germline, CDR1 is SGHVS, CDR2 FQNEAQ. CDR3 sequence (DNA): TGTGCCAGCAGCTTAGGGACTAGCGGCAACTTTTTCACAGATACGCAGTATTTT. It encodes CASSLGTSGNFFTDTQYF.

The gene calls are TRBV9 and TRBJ2-3; tentative D call: TRBD2 (7 bases). CDR1 is SGDLS and CDR2 is YYNGEE in the germline V gene. The CDR3 sequence is 15 residues long. The V end lost 3 bases, the J end lost 6 bases, and 17 bases lay between the germline ends. The chain's CDR3 is CASSERGGAFDTQYF. The CDR3 DNA is TGTGCCAGCAGCGAGAGGGGGGGGGCGTTCGATACGCAGTATTTT.

This clonotype occurred a few times. The chain recombines TRBV7-9 with TRBJ2-7, with TRBD1 matching 11 bases. Germline V gene data show CDR1 as SEHNR and CDR2 as FQNEAQ (reference sequence). After removal of 1 base from V and 4 bases from J, the junction contained 3 bases not matched to a gene. The CDR3 contains 15 residues. The CDR3 DNA follows: TGTGCCAGCAGCTTAGTTGGGACAGGGGGTTACGAGCAGTACTTC. Amino acids: CASSLVGTGGYEQYF.

Note on this clonotype: The junction departs from the called germline gene at one end, perhaps through a read error. CDR3 nucleotides: TGCAGTGCTAGCCAGCAGTCCTCCAATGAGCAGTTCTTC. Amino acid sequence: CSASQQSSNEQFF. The chain joins TRBV20-1 to TRBJ2-1, with D hard to call. CDR1 is DFQATT and CDR2 is SNEGSKA in the germline V gene (reference sequence). The CDR3 length is 13 residues.

J is TRBJ1-2 and V is TRBV5-1, with TRBD1 matching over 7 bases. The CDR3 is 14 residues long. Germline CDR1 reads SGHRS; CDR2 reads YFSETQ. V lost 6 bases and J lost 7; bases outside the gene matches: 12. CDR3 in DNA: TGCGCCAGCAAGAAGAGACAGGGAGATCGTGGCTACACCTTC. This encodes CASKKRQGDRGYTF.

The chain recombines TRBV5-1 with TRBJ2-7; D gene ambiguous. The V and J ends lost 2 bases and 2 bases respectively, with 8 bases between them. Germline assignment: CDR1 SGHRS and CDR2 YFSETQ. The CDR3 extends over 13 amino acids. CDR3 in DNA: TGCGCCAGCAGCTTCGGGCTGACCTACGAGCAGTACTTC. It specifies CASSFGLTYEQYF. Using reference TRBV5-1 and TRBJ2-7 for the parts outside the CDR3, the full variable domain is KAGVTQTPRYLIKTRGQQVTLSCSPISGHRSVSWYQQTPGQGLQFLFEYFSETQRNKGNFPGRFSGRQFSNSRSEMNVSTLELGDSALYLCASSFGLTYEQYFGPGTRLTVT.